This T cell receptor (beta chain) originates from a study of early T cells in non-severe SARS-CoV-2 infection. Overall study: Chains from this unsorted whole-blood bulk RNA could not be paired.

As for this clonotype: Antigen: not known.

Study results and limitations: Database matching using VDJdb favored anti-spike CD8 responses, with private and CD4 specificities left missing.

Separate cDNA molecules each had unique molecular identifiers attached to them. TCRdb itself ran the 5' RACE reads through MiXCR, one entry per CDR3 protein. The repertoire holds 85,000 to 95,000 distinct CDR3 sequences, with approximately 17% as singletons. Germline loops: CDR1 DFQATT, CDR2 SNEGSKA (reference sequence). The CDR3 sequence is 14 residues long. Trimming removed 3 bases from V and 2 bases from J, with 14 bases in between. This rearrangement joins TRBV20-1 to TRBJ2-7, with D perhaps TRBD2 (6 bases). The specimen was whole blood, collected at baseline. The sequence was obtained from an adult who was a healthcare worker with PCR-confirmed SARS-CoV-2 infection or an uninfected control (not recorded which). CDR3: CSASGGSLTYEQYF. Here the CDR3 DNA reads TGCAGTGCTAGCGGGGGAAGCCTCACCTACGAGCAGTACTTC.